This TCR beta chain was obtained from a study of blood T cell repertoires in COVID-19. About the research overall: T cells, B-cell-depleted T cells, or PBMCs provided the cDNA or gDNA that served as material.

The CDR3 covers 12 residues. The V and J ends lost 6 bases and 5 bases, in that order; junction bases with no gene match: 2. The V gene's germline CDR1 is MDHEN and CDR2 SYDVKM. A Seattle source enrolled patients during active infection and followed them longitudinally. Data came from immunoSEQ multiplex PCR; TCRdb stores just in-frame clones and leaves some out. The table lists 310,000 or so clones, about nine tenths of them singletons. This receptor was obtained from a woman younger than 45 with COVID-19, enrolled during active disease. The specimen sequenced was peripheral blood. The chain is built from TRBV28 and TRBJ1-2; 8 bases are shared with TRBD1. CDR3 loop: CASRQGVYGYTF. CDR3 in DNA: TGTGCCAGCAGACAGGGGGTTTATGGCTACACCTTC.